This T cell receptor beta chain is drawn from a study of T cell clonotyping in hematopoietic cell transplantation. The repertoire was sequenced with immunoSEQ multiplex PCR; TCRdb's copy has only in-frame clones and lacks some. The data contain 27,000 or so clones, over 60% of them singletons. To note about this clone: Its antigen remains unidentified.

Germline V gene lookup returns CDR1 MNHEY and CDR2 SMNVEV (reference sequence). The CDR3 runs 15 residues. Trimming took off 7 bases at V and 1 base at J, with 17 bases between the two ends. The time point here: recipient sample about 28 days before transplant, after cytoreduction. Study outcomes and limitations: Few recipient clonotypes overlapped donors; over 97% were de novo at given depth. Without cell sorting, CD4 versus CD8 contributions remain unresolved.

This sample comprised peripheral blood mononuclear cells, obtained before stem cell transplant. This sequence joins TRBV27 and TRBJ2-7; the D gene is possibly TRBD2 (6 bases). The receptor comes from a man over 45 with myelodysplastic syndrome. Some clones in this sample may be carry-over from other donors' samples. The CDR3: CASTSGGTGSYEQYF. CDR3 DNA sequence: TGTGCCAGCACCTCAGGAGGGACGGGTTCCTACGAGCAGTACTTC.